This is a list of T cell receptor beta chains from one sample in a study of shared clonotypes between healthy human individuals. The data were produced by immunoSEQ multiplex PCR, yet TCRdb's version contains in-frame clones alone and is incomplete. The table has about 480,000 clones, around 79% seen once. The sequenced sample consisted of PBMCs. These receptors originate from a woman aged 40 to 55 in good health. Some clones in this sample may be carry-over from other donors' samples. Both conserved end residues are trimmed from each CDR3. The D gene is left open where the match is weak.

d_gene	len	j_gene	v_gene	CDR3aa
NA	12	TRBJ2-3	TRBV9	ASSVGGESDTQY
NA	14	TRBJ2-7	TRBV19	ASSIAGPQVPYEQY
NA	11	TRBJ1-2	TRBV4-1	ASSPREGWGYT
NA	14	TRBJ2-5	TRBV5-1	ASSLVSSPTQETQY
NA	11	TRBJ2-7	TRBV5-8	ASKPRPSYEQY
NA	11	TRBJ1-1	TRBV5-4	ASSLGGHGEAF
TRBD2	15	TRBJ2-1	TRBV18	ASSPPPRAGGYNEQF
TRBD1	12	TRBJ2-1	TRBV19	ASSTGQYYNEQF
NA	10	TRBJ2-3	TRBV29-1	SVFHEVDTQY
NA	12	TRBJ2-2	TRBV9	ASSQNPVGGELF
NA	13	TRBJ2-3	TRBV18	ASSPVGGETDTQY
TRBD2	14	TRBJ2-5	TRBV7-2	ASTSLGGGPWETQY
TRBD1	14	TRBJ1-5	TRBV28	ASSPQGAGGNQPQH
NA	12	TRBJ1-4	TRBV19	ASSIQATNEKLF
NA	15	TRBJ1-3	TRBV18	ASSPKGGRISGNTIY
NA	11	TRBJ1-1	TRBV5-6	ASSLKQGGFIF
TRBD1	13	TRBJ2-7	TRBV7-9	ASSLGRTGFSEQY
TRBD2	11	TRBJ2-1	TRBV10-1	ASNGGSRDEQF
TRBD2	13	TRBJ2-5	TRBV9	ASSVGTSAKEAQY
NA	13	TRBJ1-2	TRBV7-9	ASSLDSAGNYGYT
NA	9	TRBJ2-7	TRBV29-1	SVEEGYEQY
TRBD2	14	TRBJ2-3	TRBV5-4	ASSPVAGGPLDTQY
NA	14	TRBJ1-4	TRBV28	ASSPRGTAALEKLF
TRBD2	11	TRBJ2-5	TRBV30	AWSVLAGSTQY
NA	17	TRBJ2-7	TRBV5-1	ASSLAPTSAVLGSYEQY
NA	13	TRBJ1-4	TRBV6-6	ASSYSGESNEKLF
NA	11	TRBJ2-5	TRBV7-3	ASSRTLQETQY
NA	11	TRBJ2-5	TRBV5-4	ASTLFGAETQY
TRBD2	15	TRBJ2-2	TRBV5-5	ASSFASGTANTGELF
TRBD1	14	TRBJ2-7	TRBV6-5	ASSYTIGQAPYEQY
NA	11	TRBJ1-1	TRBV9	ASSVEWISEAF
NA	13	TRBJ2-1	TRBV5-1	ASSFGETPNNEQF
NA	11	TRBJ1-2	TRBV6-6	ASSPHSNYGYT
TRBD1	11	TRBJ1-5	TRBV18	ASSPTGDQPQH
TRBD2	15	TRBJ2-1	TRBV4-1	ASSPSTAAGVHNEQF
TRBD2	13	TRBJ2-1	TRBV19	ASGPGLADNNEQF
NA	10	TRBJ1-2	TRBV11-2	ASSPIYYGYT
NA	10	TRBJ1-4	TRBV18	ASSPQGEKLF
NA	16	TRBJ2-3	TRBV6-1	ASSEEQAAGPARDTQY
TRBD2	12	TRBJ2-1	TRBV7-2	ASQRGSSYNEQF
NA	14	TRBJ1-4	TRBV7-2	ASSLGRGPTNEKLF
TRBD1	13	TRBJ2-1	TRBV11-2	ASSFGQAIYNEQF
NA	11	TRBJ2-3	TRBV18	ASSPAGTDTQY